A single sample is the source of the 15 T cell receptor beta chains below, sequenced in a study of blood T cell repertoires in COVID-19. Profiling relied on immunoSEQ multiplex PCR, and the TCRdb table lists in-frame clones only, not all of them. This sample has about 89,000 clones, with 78% found just once. The sequenced material came from peripheral blood. These receptors originate from a man in his 70s with COVID-19, enrolled during active disease.

This clone appeared a few times. The gene calls are TRBV12-2 and TRBJ1-5. TRBV12-2 is recorded as a pseudogene. The CDR3 spans 14 residues. The CDR3 DNA sequence: TGTGCAAGTCGCTTGGGGGGACTAAATCAGCCCCAGCATTTT. Its translation: CASRLGGLNQPQHF.

The V and J genes are TRBV7-3 and TRBJ1-2; D is perhaps TRBD1 (5 bases). Trimming removed 2 bases at V and 7 bases at J, with 14 bases between. Looked up from germline, CDR1 is SGHTA and CDR2 is FQGTGA. The CDR3 sequence is 14 residues long. The chain's CDR3 is CASSLGPGLRGYTF. In DNA form, the CDR3 reads TGTGCCAGCAGCTTAGGGCCAGGGCTGCGTGGCTACACCTTC. The full variable domain, its missing parts supplied by reference TRBV7-3 and TRBJ1-2, is GAGVSQTPSNKVTEKGKYVELRCDPISGHTALYWYRQSLGQGPEFLIYFQGTGAADDSGLPNDRFFAVRPEGSVSTLKIQRTERGDSAVYLCASSLGPGLRGYTFGSGTRLTVV.

The rearrangement links TRBV7-8 to TRBJ1-6; D is ambiguous. CDR1 and CDR2 from the germline V gene are SGHVS and FQNEAQ. The V end lost 0 bases, the J end lost 8 bases, and 8 bases lay between the germline ends. The CDR3 runs 14 residues. This CDR3 reads CASSLAPLDSPLHF. The CDR3 nucleotides are TGTGCCAGCAGCTTAGCCCCGCTAGATTCACCCCTCCACTTT. Full variable domain (remainder filled in from reference TRBV7-8 and TRBJ1-6): GAGVSQSPRYKVAKRGQDVALRCDPISGHVSLFWYQQALGQGPEFLTYFQNEAQLDKSGLPSDRFFAERPEGSVSTLKIQRTQQEDSAVYLCASSLAPLDSPLHFGNGTRLTVT.

The rearrangement uses TRBV6-6 and TRBJ2-1; D may be TRBD2 (5 bases). The CDR3 sequence is 16 residues long. Trimming left V 0 bases short and J 0 bases short, with 9 bases between. Per the germline V gene, CDR1 is MNHNY and CDR2 is SVGAGI (reference sequence). CDR3 sequence reads: CASSYSEASSYNEQFF. CDR3 in DNA: TGTGCCAGCAGTTACTCGGAGGCTAGCTCCTACAATGAGCAGTTCTTC.

V gene TRBV6-2 or TRBV6-3 combines with J gene TRBJ1-1; tentatively, D is TRBD1 (6 bases). The germline V gene encodes CDR1 MNHEY and CDR2 SVGEGT. V gave up 6 bases and J gave up 2 bases, with 10 bases separating them. CDR3 size: 13 residues. The CDR3 bases are TGTGCCAGCAGCCACAGGGAAAACACTGAAGCTTTCTTT. It specifies CASSHRENTEAFF.

The genes are TRBV27 and TRBJ2-3, with a tentative D call TRBD1 (5 bases). Trimming took off 8 bases at V and 4 bases at J, with 13 bases between the two ends. The CDR3 sequence is 13 residues long. Germline values: CDR1 MNHEY, CDR2 SMNVEV (reference sequence). CDR3 DNA sequence: TGTGCCAGCCGGATTCAAGGGGCAGATACGCAGTATTTT. This sequence encodes CASRIQGADTQYF.

This chain links TRBV19 with TRBJ1-1; weak D call: TRBD1 (5 bases). Germline CDR1 and CDR2: LNHDA and SQIVND (reference sequence). V lost 7 bases, J lost 0 bases, and 12 bases lay in between. This CDR3 is 14 amino acids long. In DNA form, the CDR3 reads TGTGCCAGTAACAAGGGGATCGTGAACACTGAAGCTTTCTTT. Translated: CASNKGIVNTEAFF.

The gene calls are TRBV28 and TRBJ1-3; D unresolved. Germline-derived CDR1 and CDR2 are MDHEN and SYDVKM. Between the trimmed V and J ends, which lost 6 bases and 0 bases, there was a span of 15 bases. This CDR3 contains 16 residues. CDR3 nucleotide sequence: TGTGCCAGCAGATCCGAGGCCGATCACTCTGGAAACACCATATATTTT. Encoded protein: CASRSEADHSGNTIYF.

The chain combines TRBV6-2 or TRBV6-3 with TRBJ2-2, with a possible D match to TRBD1 (5 bases). CDR1 is MNHEY and CDR2 is SVGEGT in the germline V gene. The V gene lost 8 bases and the J gene lost 4 bases, with 17 bases spanning the gap. The CDR3 extends over 15 amino acids. CDR3 sequence: CASRRLGRVTGELFF. DNA for the CDR3: TGTGCCAGCCGCCGATTGGGGCGAGTCACCGGGGAGCTGTTTTTT.

The rearrangement uses TRBV18 and TRBJ2-7; tentatively, D is TRBD1 (5 bases). CDR1 and CDR2 from the germline V gene are KGHSH and LQKENI. The CDR3 covers 14 residues. The germline V and J ends were trimmed by 4 bases and 6 bases, with 16 bases remaining between them. The CDR3 sequence is CASSLLTDQGEQYF. CDR3 nucleotide sequence: TGTGCCAGCTCACTGTTGACAGATCAGGGCGAGCAGTACTTC.

This clone was counted between two and nine times. V is TRBV28 and J is TRBJ2-1; 9 nucleotides align to TRBD2. V was pared by 5 bases and J by 7 bases, with 9 bases of the junction left unmatched. The CDR3 length is 15 residues. From germline, CDR1 is MDHEN and CDR2 SYDVKM. CDR3 in amino acids: CASSPLAGTGNEQFF. The CDR3 coding sequence is TGTGCCAGCAGTCCGCTAGCGGGGACGGGGAATGAGCAGTTCTTC.

The chain uses TRBV7-2 and TRBJ2-1, with TRBD1 matching over 10 bases. Per germline, CDR1 SGHTA and CDR2 FQGNSA. The CDR3 loop spans 16 amino acids. The V segment lost 5 bases and the J segment 6 bases; nucleotides outside the gene matches: 10. The chain's CDR3 is CASSAGRDRGFNEQFF. CDR3 DNA: TGTGCCAGCAGCGCAGGCCGGGACAGGGGTTTCAATGAGCAGTTCTTC. Full variable domain (remainder filled in from reference TRBV7-2 and TRBJ2-1): GAGVSQSPSNKVTEKGKDVELRCDPISGHTALYWYRQSLGQGLEFLIYFQGNSAPDKSGLPSDRFSAERTGGSVSTLTIQRTQQEDSAVYLCASSAGRDRGFNEQFFGPGTRLTVL.

This clone has a single count. The V and J genes are TRBV3-1 (or the pseudogene TRBV3-2) and TRBJ2-1; tentative D call: TRBD1 (5 bases). CDR3 length: 12 amino acids. Germline CDR1 and CDR2: LGHDT and YNNKEL (reference sequence). V was trimmed by 6 bases and J by 10 bases, leaving 13 bases between them. The CDR3 sequence: CASSPRVGEQFF. The CDR3 DNA sequence: TGTGCCAGCAGTCCCAGGGTGGGCGAGCAGTTCTTC.

The genes are TRBV6-1 and TRBJ2-7; 9 nucleotides match TRBD2. Germline-derived CDR1 and CDR2 are MNHNS and SASEGT. V was clipped by 6 bases and J by 3 bases; unmatched bases: 3. This CDR3 comprises 13 residues. The DNA of the CDR3 is TGTGCCAGCAGATTAGCGGGAGTCTACGAGCAGTACTTC. It encodes CASRLAGVYEQYF.

The chain recombines TRBV5-1 with TRBJ2-7, with a possible D match to TRBD1 (5 bases). This CDR3 region has 13 residues. Per germline, CDR1 SGHRS and CDR2 YFSETQ. Trimming left V 2 bases short and J 4 bases short, with 10 bases between. DNA for the CDR3: TGCGCCAGCAGCTTATGGACACAGTACGAGCAGTACTTC. Its protein is CASSLWTQYEQYF.